These T cell receptor beta chains were read from a single sample in a study of blood T cell repertoires in COVID-19. Data came from immunoSEQ multiplex PCR; TCRdb stores just in-frame clones and leaves some out. The profile covers about 350,000 clones, with 80% to 90% appearing a single time and 7.1% taken by the ten largest. Sequenced: peripheral blood. These receptors all stem from a woman in her sixties with COVID-19, enrolled during active disease. CDR3s include the opening cysteine and the closing phenylalanine or tryptophan. A D gene is named only where the DNA matches it firmly. The size field is filled for only some rows; it gives once, few, many or a size class.

TRBV11-3	TRBJ2-3	TRBD2	.	TGTGCCAGCAGCTTAGATTCGCCTAGCGGGACAGATACGCAGTATTTT	CASSLDSPSGTDTQYF
TRBV19	TRBJ1-2	.	once	TGTGCCAGTAGTATGGGCTTTGGAGGGCCCGACTATGGCTACACCTTC	CASSMGFGGPDYGYTF
TRBV11-1	TRBJ1-1	.	.	TGTGCCAGCAGTATGACAGGTACCATGAACACTGAAGCTTTCTTT	CASSMTGTMNTEAFF
TRBV18	TRBJ1-3	.	.	TGTGCCAGCTCACCACCCTCCGCCTCAGGCTCTGGAAACACCATATATTTT	CASSPPSASGSGNTIYF
TRBV10-3	TRBJ1-4	TRBD1	.	TGTGCCACACAGGGGGCCGATGAAAAACTGTTTTTT	CATQGADEKLFF
TRBV2	TRBJ2-7	.	once	TGTGCCAGCAGTGAAACACTAGCTTCCTACGAGCAGTACTTC	CASSETLASYEQYF
TRBV3-1/TRBV3-2	TRBJ1-6	.	.	TGTGCCAGCAGCCAAGACTCCTATTCACCCCTCCACTTT	CASSQDSYSPLHF
TRBV29-1	TRBJ1-5	TRBD1	.	TGCAGCGTTGAAGCCTACAGGGGTAGTCAGCCCCAGCATTTT	CSVEAYRGSQPQHF
TRBV9	TRBJ1-2	TRBD1	.	TGTGCCAGCAGCAAGGGACAGGGCCCCAACTATGGCTACACCTTC	CASSKGQGPNYGYTF
TRBV6-5	TRBJ1-1	TRBD1	.	TGTGCCAGCAGTTACACAGGGGGCTTCAACACTGAAGCTTTCTTT	CASSYTGGFNTEAFF
TRBV6-5	TRBJ1-2	TRBD1	.	TGTGCCAGCAGTTACTCGCAGGCAGGGGGCCGCAGCTACACCTTC	CASSYSQAGGRSYTF
TRBV19	TRBJ1-2	TRBD1	.	TGTGCCAGTAGCTTCCCCGGGACAGGCTATGGCTACACCTTC	CASSFPGTGYGYTF
TRBV12-3/TRBV12-4	TRBJ1-1	TRBD1	.	TGTGCCAGCAGTCGACAGGGTGAAGCTTTCTTT	CASSRQGEAFF
TRBV10-1	TRBJ2-5	.	.	TGCGCCAGCAGTGAGAGTGATCGGGAGACCCAGTACTTC	CASSESDRETQYF
TRBV14	TRBJ2-3	TRBD2	.	TGTGCCAGCAGTCTCCTGGCGGGGGGAATGACAGATACGCAGTATTTT	CASSLLAGGMTDTQYF
TRBV4-1	TRBJ2-1	.	.	TGCGCCAGCAGCTCCAGCGATAGTATTTGGGAGCAGTTCTTC	CASSSSDSIWEQFF
TRBV9	TRBJ2-7	TRBD1	.	TGTGCCAGCAGCGTCCTAGGACAGGGAGCCTACGAGCAGTACTTC	CASSVLGQGAYEQYF
TRBV30	TRBJ2-3	.	.	TGCGGGGGATACGGCGGCGGGGAATCAGATACGCAGTATTTT	CGGYGGGESDTQYF
TRBV19	TRBJ2-3	.	.	TGTGCCAGTCATTCTAGGACAGATACGCAGTATTTT	CASHSRTDTQYF
TRBV7-9	TRBJ2-1	.	.	TGTGCCAGCAGCTCGTCTGGGCCGATCGTTAGCTCCTACAATGAGCAGTTCTTC	CASSSSGPIVSSYNEQFF